The clone carrying this T cell receptor beta chain was observed a handful of times. What it recognizes is unknown. From the 5' RACE reads, TCRdb called clonotypes with MiXCR, one entry per CDR3 protein. The table records 530,000 or so distinct CDR3 sequences, approximately 15% of them present only once. Trimming removed 0 bases from V and 5 bases from J; junction bases left unmatched: 5. The V gene's germline CDR1 is MNHEY and CDR2 SVGAGI. This CDR3 contains 15 residues. The source of the sample is a study of T-cell memory formation after mild COVID-19. About the study: For the most part, TCR clusters were specific to one donor. Points from the study as a whole: Memory cells collected pre-infection included some clones that later responded, suggesting cross-reactive memory joined.

The origin of this receptor is an adult woman who had mild COVID-19 (a few samples of this study predate the infection). Cell type and time point are not known. The specimen was PBMCs or a T cell subset sorted from them (not recorded which). This sequence joins TRBV6-5 and TRBJ2-5; 8 bases line up with TRBD2. The CDR3 DNA reads as TGTGCCAGCAGTTACTCGCGGACTAGCCCGGAGACCCAGTACTTC. This sequence encodes CASSYSRTSPETQYF.